This T cell receptor beta chain was captured by sequencing in a study of T cells of healthy individuals. A single record per CDR3 protein comes from TCRdb applying MiXCR to the 5' RACE reads. The table records about 53,000 distinct CDR3 sequences, around 15% of them present only once. Trimming at V came to 5 bases and at J to 0 bases, leaving 8 bases not matched to a gene. The germline gives CDR1 SGHTA, CDR2 FQGNSA. This CDR3 region has 18 residues. The rearrangement links TRBV7-2 to TRBJ2-6; 9 bases match TRBD2. This sequence originates from a human donor in good health. The CDR3 nucleotides read TGTGCCAGCAGCCCCCAAGCGGGAGGTAGCTCTGGGGCCAACGTCCTGACTTTC. This codes for CASSPQAGGSSGANVLTF.